This is a list of T cell receptor beta chains from one sample in a study of shared clonotypes between healthy human individuals. Some clones are missing from TCRdb's copy, which holds only in-frame ones; the method was immunoSEQ multiplex PCR. The data hold millions of clones, with 85% to 95% observed a single time. The sequencing input was naive CD4+ T cells sorted from blood. These TCRs come from a young man in good health. The CDR3 runs from the conserved cysteine through the conserved F or W. The order of the fields is clone size, J gene, D gene, V gene, CDR3 protein, CDR3 DNA. A D gene is named only where the DNA matches it firmly. Clone size, where shown, is once, few, many, or a class for clones that have expanded.

once,TRBJ2-7,TRBD1,TRBV13,CASSSLTGYAYEQYF,TGTGCCAGCAGCTCCCTGACAGGGTATGCCTACGAGCAGTACTTC
NA,TRBJ1-3,NA,TRBV7-2,CASSPRSAGIGNTIYF,TGTGCCAGCAGCCCCCGGTCTGCGGGGATTGGAAACACCATATATTTT
once,TRBJ1-5,NA,TRBV30,CAWNDNSNQPQHF,TGTGCCTGGAATGATAATAGCAATCAGCCCCAGCATTTT
once,TRBJ2-1,NA,TRBV4-1,CASSHAIRGGGKDNEQFF,TGCGCCAGCAGCCACGCCATTCGTGGAGGGGGCAAGGACAATGAGCAGTTCTTC
once,TRBJ1-2,NA,TRBV5-1,CASSPSGGVPTDGYTF,TGCGCCAGCAGCCCCTCCGGAGGGGTGCCGACGGATGGCTACACCTTC
NA,TRBJ2-2,NA,TRBV7-3,CASSQTGPTGELFF,TGTGCCAGCAGCCAGACAGGACCCACCGGGGAGCTGTTTTTT
NA,TRBJ2-2,NA,TRBV5-1,CASSFRTNTGELFF,TGCGCCAGCAGCTTTCGCACGAACACCGGGGAGCTGTTTTTT
NA,TRBJ2-3,TRBD1,TRBV7-3,CASSLARDRGTDTQYF,TGTGCCAGCAGCTTGGCCCGGGACAGGGGCACAGATACGCAGTATTTT
NA,TRBJ2-7,TRBD1,TRBV11-2,CASSVDRAYEQYF,TGTGCCAGCAGCGTCGACAGGGCCTACGAGCAGTACTTC
NA,TRBJ1-1,NA,TRBV11-2,CASSLDLGSEAFF,TGTGCCAGCAGCTTAGATCTTGGATCTGAAGCTTTCTTT
few,TRBJ1-5,TRBD1,TRBV18,CASSPPGQGFPQHF,TGTGCCAGCTCACCACCGGGACAGGGATTCCCCCAGCATTTT